Listed below are T cell receptor beta chains from one sample, sequenced in a study of blood T cell repertoires in COVID-19. Clones were read by immunoSEQ multiplex PCR, and TCRdb kept only the in-frame ones, dropping some. The sample holds 55,000 to 75,000 clones, approximately 82% seen once. Sequencing used peripheral blood. All receptors come from an elderly man with active COVID-19. The CDR3 runs from the conserved cysteine through the conserved F or W. D genes are given only for firm matches. Clone size is stated in some rows and not others, as once, few, many or a class when expanded.

>TRBV7-3|NA|TRBJ1-1|TRBD1
CASSPTGTANTEAFF
TGTGCCAGCAGCCCGACCGGGACAGCAAACACTGAAGCTTTCTTT
>TRBV11-2|NA|TRBJ1-1|NA
CASSSPFPFNTEAFF
TGTGCCAGCAGCTCCCCTTTCCCCTTTAATACTGAAGCTTTCTTT
>TRBV4-3|NA|TRBJ1-6|TRBD1
CASSQERTGGNSPLHF
TGCGCCAGCAGCCAAGAACGGACAGGGGGAAATTCACCCCTCCACTTT
>TRBV7-9|many|TRBJ1-4|TRBD1
CASSEQGAYVREKLFF
TGTGCCAGCAGCGAACAGGGGGCATATGTTCGTGAAAAACTGTTTTTT
>TRBV2|NA|TRBJ1-5|TRBD1
CASSPTTGSYNQPQHF
TGTGCCAGCAGCCCCACGACAGGGTCATACAATCAGCCCCAGCATTTT
>TRBV27|NA|TRBJ1-2|TRBD1
CASSRPGTVGYTF
TGTGCCAGCAGCCGTCCCGGGACAGTTGGCTACACCTTC
>TRBV11-1|NA|TRBJ2-1|TRBD2
CASSLAGTSGGSSYNEQFF
TGTGCCAGCAGCTTAGCAGGGACTAGCGGGGGGAGCTCCTACAATGAGCAGTTCTTC
>TRBV6-5|NA|TRBJ2-5|TRBD1
CASSTGGETQYF
TGTGCCAGCAGTACAGGGGGAGAGACCCAGTACTTC
>TRBV7-9|NA|TRBJ2-3|NA
CASSPYNPTDTQYF
TGTGCCAGCAGCCCGTACAACCCCACAGATACGCAGTATTTT
>TRBV19|NA|TRBJ2-2|TRBD1
CASTPGQGARTGELFF
TGTGCCAGTACCCCGGGACAGGGGGCTCGCACCGGGGAGCTGTTTTTT
>TRBV6-5|NA|TRBJ1-6|NA
CASSTRTSRNSPLHF
TGTGCCAGCAGTACAAGGACAAGTCGTAATTCACCCCTCCACTTT
>TRBV6-5|NA|TRBJ2-7|NA
CASRTGQNSYEQYF
TGTGCCAGCAGGACTGGACAAAACTCCTACGAGCAGTACTTC
>TRBV11-3|NA|TRBJ2-7|NA
CASSSRFGSSYEQYF
TGTGCCAGCAGCTCGAGGTTCGGGAGTTCCTACGAGCAGTACTTC
>TRBV6-5|many|TRBJ1-1|NA
CAGEQVMNTEAFF
TGTGCCGGGGAACAGGTAATGAACACTGAAGCTTTCTTT
>TRBV18|NA|TRBJ1-2|TRBD1
CASSPGQALYGYTF
TGTGCCAGCTCACCCGGACAGGCCCTCTATGGCTACACCTTC
>TRBV5-6|NA|TRBJ2-5|NA
CASSLGPLATRETQYF
TGTGCCAGCAGCTTGGGTCCCCTGGCTACGAGGGAGACCCAGTACTTC
>TRBV24-1|NA|TRBJ2-1|NA
CATSGWGLSGFVQFF
TGTGCCACCAGTGGCTGGGGCTTATCAGGTTTTGTGCAGTTCTTC
>TRBV27|NA|TRBJ2-7|TRBD2
CASSLSPLSVSGLYEQYF
TGTGCCAGCAGTTTATCCCCTCTTTCGGTTAGCGGGCTCTACGAGCAGTACTTC
>TRBV21-1|NA|TRBJ2-1|NA
CASILAGGDYNEQFF
TGTGCCAGCATTTTAGCGGGAGGGGACTACAATGAGCAGTTCTTC
>TRBV19|once|TRBJ2-1|NA
CASSISGSSYNEQFF
TGTGCCAGTAGTATTAGCGGCAGCTCCTACAATGAGCAGTTCTTC
>TRBV29-1|medium-sized|TRBJ2-5|NA
CSVPGQVQETQYF
TGCAGCGTTCCGGGACAAGTACAAGAGACCCAGTACTTC
>TRBV5-1|NA|TRBJ2-7|NA
CASSRQESSYEQYF
TGCGCCAGCAGCCGACAGGAAAGCTCCTACGAGCAGTACTTC
>TRBV24-1|NA|TRBJ2-7|TRBD1
CATSDWGQVYEQYF
TGTGCCACCAGTGACTGGGGACAGGTCTACGAGCAGTACTTC
>TRBV29-1|NA|TRBJ1-2|TRBD1
CSVGQEANYGYTF
TGCAGCGTGGGACAGGAAGCTAACTATGGCTACACCTTC
>TRBV5-1|NA|TRBJ1-4|NA
CASSWGDRNEKLFF
TGCGCCAGCAGCTGGGGGGACCGGAATGAAAAACTGTTTTTT
>TRBV3-1/TRBV3-2|many|TRBJ2-7|TRBD2
CASSQVSFRRGGRYEQYF
TGTGCCAGCAGCCAAGTGTCGTTCCGGCGGGGGGGACGGTACGAGCAGTACTTC
>TRBV15|once|TRBJ2-2|TRBD2
CATSRDGLAGGTGELFF
TGTGCCACCAGCAGAGATGGCCTAGCGGGGGGTACCGGGGAGCTGTTTTTT
>TRBV2|NA|TRBJ1-5|NA
CASSGEGRVYNQPQHF
TGTGCCAGCAGTGGGGAGGGCAGGGTCTACAATCAGCCCCAGCATTTT
>TRBV4-3|NA|TRBJ2-3|TRBD2
CASSGGRAGGSTDTQYF
TGCGCCAGCAGCGGAGGGCGGGCCGGGGGGAGCACAGATACGCAGTATTTT
>TRBV24-1|NA|TRBJ2-7|NA
CATSDSRASYEQYF
TGTGCCACCAGTGATTCGCGGGCCTCCTACGAGCAGTACTTC
>TRBV3-1/TRBV3-2|NA|TRBJ2-1|NA
CASRGTNEQFF
TGTGCCAGCCGGGGTACGAATGAGCAGTTCTTC
>TRBV29-1|NA|TRBJ1-1|TRBD1
CSVEDLDRAHTEAFF
TGCAGCGTTGAGGACCTGGACAGGGCGCACACTGAAGCTTTCTTT
>TRBV7-6|NA|TRBJ2-1|TRBD1
CASSSYSGGAHNEQFF
TGTGCCAGCAGCTCATATTCAGGGGGCGCCCACAATGAGCAGTTCTTC
>TRBV5-6|few|TRBJ1-1|TRBD1
CASSLTGGATEAFF
TGTGCCAGCAGCTTGACAGGGGGCGCGACTGAAGCTTTCTTT
>TRBV6-5|NA|TRBJ1-2|NA
CASSNVGGSGTF
TGTGCCAGCAGTAACGTCGGGGGGTCGGGCACCTTC
>TRBV29-1|NA|TRBJ1-1|NA
CSVSTGLNTEAFF
TGCAGCGTTTCCACAGGGCTAAACACTGAAGCTTTCTTT
>TRBV3-1/TRBV3-2|NA|TRBJ2-3|TRBD2
CASSQDPSGGVPDTQYF
TGTGCCAGCAGCCAAGATCCTAGCGGGGGGGTTCCAGATACGCAGTATTTT
>TRBV6-5|NA|TRBJ1-1|TRBD1
CASRAGGVTEAFF
TGTGCCAGCAGGGCAGGGGGTGTCACTGAAGCTTTCTTT
>TRBV2|NA|TRBJ2-3|NA
CASSQSSTEDTQYF
TGTGCCAGCAGTCAATCCTCAACTGAGGATACGCAGTATTTT
>TRBV5-6|NA|TRBJ2-7|NA
CASSLEFRDEQYF
TGTGCCAGCAGCTTGGAGTTCAGGGACGAGCAGTACTTC
>TRBV28|NA|TRBJ2-7|TRBD1
CASRGNRGNYEQYF
TGTGCCAGCAGGGGGAACAGGGGGAACTACGAGCAGTACTTC
>TRBV11-3|once|TRBJ1-4|NA
CASSLGPGNLKLFF
TGTGCCAGCAGCTTAGGGCCAGGGAATCTGAAACTGTTTTTT
>TRBV9|NA|TRBJ2-2|NA
CASTIKGTFSTGELFF
TGTGCCAGCACCATTAAGGGGACATTCTCAACCGGGGAGCTGTTTTTT
>TRBV27|NA|TRBJ2-2|NA
CASSLWTNTGELFF
TGTGCCAGCAGTTTATGGACTAACACCGGGGAGCTGTTTTTT
>TRBV7-6|few|TRBJ1-3|NA
CASSAMGQLAGNTIYF
TGTGCCAGCAGCGCAATGGGACAACTTGCCGGAAACACCATATATTTT
>TRBV28|NA|TRBJ1-1|NA
CASCLSGQRNTEAFF
TGTGCCAGCTGCCTGAGCGGACAGAGAAACACTGAAGCTTTCTTT
>TRBV5-1|NA|TRBJ1-4|NA
CASSLAGLNEKLFF
TGCGCCAGCAGCTTGGCAGGGTTGAATGAAAAACTGTTTTTT
>TRBV6-5|few|TRBJ2-1|TRBD2
CATKTSSSSYNEQFF
TGTGCCACCAAGACTAGCAGCAGCTCCTACAATGAGCAGTTCTTC
>TRBV28|NA|TRBJ1-2|NA
CASSTGINYGYTF
TGTGCCAGCAGTACAGGGATAAACTATGGCTACACCTTC
>TRBV5-5|NA|TRBJ2-1|TRBD1
CASSHWDRGLNNEQFF
TGTGCCAGCAGCCATTGGGACAGGGGGCTGAACAATGAGCAGTTCTTC
>TRBV6-5|NA|TRBJ2-3|NA
CASSYFRATDTQYF
TGTGCCAGCAGTTACTTCAGGGCCACAGATACGCAGTATTTT
>TRBV9|once|TRBJ1-1|NA
CASSVSPEAGNTEAFF
TGTGCCAGCAGCGTCTCTCCGGAGGCAGGGAACACTGAAGCTTTCTTT
>TRBV4-1|NA|TRBJ2-1|NA
CASSQGWTMASGEQFF
TGCGCCAGCAGCCAAGGTTGGACTATGGCGTCCGGTGAGCAGTTCTTC
>TRBV30|NA|TRBJ2-5|NA
CAWSAAKSRGETQYF
TGTGCCTGGAGTGCGGCTAAGTCCCGGGGAGAGACCCAGTACTTC
>TRBV5-1|NA|TRBJ2-3|TRBD2
CASSFSGSTDTQYF
TGCGCCAGCAGCTTTAGCGGGAGCACAGATACGCAGTATTTT